This T cell receptor beta chain was documented in a study of T-cell reconstitution after alpha-beta-depleted transplantation in children (dated by TCRdb to about 2016). At the level of the whole study: Using TCR repertoire profiling, the study followed T-cell immune reconstitution in a quantitative way in children after TCRalphabeta/CD19-depleted allogeneic hematopoietic cell transplantation.

This clonotype was seen ten or more times. Its antigen remains unidentified. Qualities for individual bases were not recorded, and no much larger clone is one base off. Reading the germline V gene gives CDR1 SGHRS and CDR2 YFSETQ. Unmatched junction bases come to 8, with V trimmed by 2 bases and J by 8 bases. The CDR3 runs 15 amino acids, cysteine and phenylalanine included. The only DNA kept is the CDR3, 45 bases in frame from the first base. Libraries were made using PCR. TCRdb lists the instrument as Illumina HiSeq 2500. TCR libraries were prepared with molecular barcoding, using unique molecular identifiers to normalize TCRbeta repertoire quantification. The raw public reads went through TCRdb reprocessing: fastp at Q25, MiXCR clone calling, in-frame beta chains kept. Here each entry gathers all rows of one CDR3 protein and keeps the most common genes and DNA. The sample table shows under 850,000 distinct CDR3 sequences, and about 12% are seen once. 0.79% of the sample is in the top ten clones.

General conclusions and limits of the study: About two months after transplant, the apparently early recovery of alphabetaT-cell counts reportedly depended on just several hundred clones that had expanded rapidly and came from non-depleted graft cells. The frequencies of hyperexpanded clones fell over the following months, and after one year, T-cell counts and TCRbeta diversity were mostly attributed to newly produced T cells. The high TCRbeta diversity at day 60 in some patients was ascribed to recipient T cells and intrathymic progenitors that had survived conditioning.

What this sample's treatment or condition label stands for: allogeneic hematopoietic cell transplantation with graft depleted of TCRalphabeta T cells and CD19 B cells. TCRalphabeta/CD19-depleted allogeneic hematopoietic cell grafts were given to the transplant recipients, all of whom were children. The receptor comes from a girl aged 2 to 9 with congenital amegakaryocytic thrombocytopenia, due to receive a stem cell transplant. The chain uses TRBV5-1 and TRBJ2-1; TRBD2 lines up with 9 middle nucleotides. Sequences were derived from PBMCs, sampled before TCRalphabeta/CD19-depleted stem cell transplant. CDR3 sequence: CASSLTGTSSDEQFF. The bases are TGCGCCAGCAGCTTAACTGGGACTAGCTCCGATGAGCAGTTCTTC.